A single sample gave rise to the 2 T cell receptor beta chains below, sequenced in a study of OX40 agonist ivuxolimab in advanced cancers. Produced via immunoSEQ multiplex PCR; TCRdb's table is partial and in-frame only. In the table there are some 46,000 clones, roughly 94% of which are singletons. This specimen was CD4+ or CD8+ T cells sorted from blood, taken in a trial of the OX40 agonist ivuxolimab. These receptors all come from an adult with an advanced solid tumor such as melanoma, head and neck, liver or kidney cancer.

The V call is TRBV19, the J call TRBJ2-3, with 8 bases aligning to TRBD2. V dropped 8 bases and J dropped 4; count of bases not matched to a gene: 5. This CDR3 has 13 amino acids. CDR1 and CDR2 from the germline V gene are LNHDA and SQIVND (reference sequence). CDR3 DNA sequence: TGTGCCAGTGAGGACGGGAGGGCAGATACGCAGTATTTT. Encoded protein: CASEDGRADTQYF.

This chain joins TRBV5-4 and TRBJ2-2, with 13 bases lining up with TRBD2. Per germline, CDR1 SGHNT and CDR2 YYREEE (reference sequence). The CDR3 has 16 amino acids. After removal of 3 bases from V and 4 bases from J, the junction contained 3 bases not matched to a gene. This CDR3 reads CASSWGLAGPTGELFF. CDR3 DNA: TGTGCCAGCAGCTGGGGACTAGCGGGACCCACCGGGGAGCTGTTTTTT.